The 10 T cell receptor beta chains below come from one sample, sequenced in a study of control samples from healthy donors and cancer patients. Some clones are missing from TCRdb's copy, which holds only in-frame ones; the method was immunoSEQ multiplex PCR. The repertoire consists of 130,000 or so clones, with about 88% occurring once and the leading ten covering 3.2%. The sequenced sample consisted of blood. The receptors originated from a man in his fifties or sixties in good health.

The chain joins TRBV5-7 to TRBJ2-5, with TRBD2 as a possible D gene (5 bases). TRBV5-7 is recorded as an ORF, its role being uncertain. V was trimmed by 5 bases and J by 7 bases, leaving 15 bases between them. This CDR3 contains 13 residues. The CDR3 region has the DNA TGTGCCAGCAGATGTGGACGCGCGGGGACCCAGTACTTC. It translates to CASRCGRAGTQYF.

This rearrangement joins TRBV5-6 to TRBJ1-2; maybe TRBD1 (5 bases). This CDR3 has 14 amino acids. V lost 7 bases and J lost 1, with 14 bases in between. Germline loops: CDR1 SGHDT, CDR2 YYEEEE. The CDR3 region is CASERGGFNYGYTF. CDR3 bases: TGTGCCAGCGAAAGGGGTGGTTTTAACTATGGCTACACCTTC.

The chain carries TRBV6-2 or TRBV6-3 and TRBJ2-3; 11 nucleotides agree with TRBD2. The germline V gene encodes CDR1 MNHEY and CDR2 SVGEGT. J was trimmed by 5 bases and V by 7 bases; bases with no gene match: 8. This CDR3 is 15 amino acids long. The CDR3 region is CASTDSGTSGDTQYF. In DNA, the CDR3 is TGTGCCAGCACTGACTCCGGGACTAGCGGAGATACGCAGTATTTT.

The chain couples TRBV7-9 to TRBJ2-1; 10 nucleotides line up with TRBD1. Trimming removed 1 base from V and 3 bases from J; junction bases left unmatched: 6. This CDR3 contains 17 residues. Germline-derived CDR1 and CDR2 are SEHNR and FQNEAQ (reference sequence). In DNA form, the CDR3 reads TGTGCCAGCAGCTTAGTAACGGGACAGGGGCGCTACAATGAGCAGTTCTTC. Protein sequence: CASSLVTGQGRYNEQFF.

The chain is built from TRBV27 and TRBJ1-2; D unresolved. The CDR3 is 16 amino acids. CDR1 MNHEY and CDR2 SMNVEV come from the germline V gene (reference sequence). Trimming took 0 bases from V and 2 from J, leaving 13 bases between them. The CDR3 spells CASSLSGVGQNYGYTF. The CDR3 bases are TGTGCCAGCAGTTTATCCGGAGTAGGGCAGAACTATGGCTACACCTTC.

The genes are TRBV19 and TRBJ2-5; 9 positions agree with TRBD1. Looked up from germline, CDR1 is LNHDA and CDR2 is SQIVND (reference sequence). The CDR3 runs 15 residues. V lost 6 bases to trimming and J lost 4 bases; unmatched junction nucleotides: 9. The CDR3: CASRSAGTGLETQYF. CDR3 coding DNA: TGTGCCAGTAGAAGCGCCGGGACAGGGTTAGAGACCCAGTACTTC.

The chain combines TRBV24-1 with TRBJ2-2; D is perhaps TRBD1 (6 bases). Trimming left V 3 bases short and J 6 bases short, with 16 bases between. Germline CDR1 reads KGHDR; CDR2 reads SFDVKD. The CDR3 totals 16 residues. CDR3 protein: CATSDPGQGLAGELFF. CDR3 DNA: TGTGCCACCAGTGATCCGGGACAAGGACTCGCCGGGGAGCTGTTTTTT.

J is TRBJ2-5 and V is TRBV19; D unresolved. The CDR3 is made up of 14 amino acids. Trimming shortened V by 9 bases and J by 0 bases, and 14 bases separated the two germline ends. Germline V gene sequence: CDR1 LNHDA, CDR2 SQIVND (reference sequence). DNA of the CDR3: TGTGCCAGCCGAAGGACGGTCTACCAAGAGACCCAGTACTTC. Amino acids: CASRRTVYQETQYF.

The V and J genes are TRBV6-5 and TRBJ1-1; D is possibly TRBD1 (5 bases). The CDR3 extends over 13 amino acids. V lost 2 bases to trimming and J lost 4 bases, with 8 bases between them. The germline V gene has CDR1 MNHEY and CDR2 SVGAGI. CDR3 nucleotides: TGTGCCAGCAGTTACAAGGGGCCCACTGAAGCTTTCTTT. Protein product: CASSYKGPTEAFF.

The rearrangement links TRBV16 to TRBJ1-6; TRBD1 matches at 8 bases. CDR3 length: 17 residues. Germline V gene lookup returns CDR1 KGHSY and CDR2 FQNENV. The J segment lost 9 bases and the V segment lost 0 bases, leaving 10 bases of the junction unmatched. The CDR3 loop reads CASSQSGAGTGFSPLHF. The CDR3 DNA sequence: TGTGCCAGCAGCCAATCGGGTGCCGGGACAGGCTTTTCACCCCTCCACTTT.